This T cell receptor beta chain was sequenced during a study of blood T cell repertoires in COVID-19. For the study at large: The study drew acute and convalescent COVID-19 samples from the United States, Italy and Spain. T cells, B-cell-depleted T cells, or PBMCs provided the cDNA or gDNA that served as material.

The authors' processing: Nucleated cell counts were estimated from reference gene primer amplification. Generated by immunoSEQ multiplex PCR, the TCRdb table keeps only in-frame clones and is missing some. D and trimming were read from the DNA, whereas the V and J calls and clone size are those reported in that table. This sample has a few hundred thousand clones, with roughly 90% found just once. The CDR3 is made up of 16 amino acids. The V end lost 4 bases, the J end lost 0 bases, and 10 bases lay between the germline ends. The germline CDR1 and CDR2 sequences are SNHLY and FYNNEI. The clonotype comes from a woman between 25 and 40 years old with COVID-19, enrolled during active disease. The sample was peripheral blood. The chain recombines TRBV2 with TRBJ1-6, with no clear D. DNA for the CDR3: TGTGCCAGCAGTGTGAGAGGGAACTCCTATAATTCACCCCTCCACTTT. This sequence encodes CASSVRGNSYNSPLHF.